Reported below is one TCR beta chain. Its antigen remains unidentified. There are no base qualities to consult, and no much larger clone falls within one base. These data are taken from a study of blood T cells in healthy people across ages (dated by TCRdb to about 2015). Background for the entire study: In model experiments, roughly one uniquely barcoded TCR beta cDNA molecule per two T cells was captured by template switching. For two donors (one aged 18 to 29 and one aged 80 or older), the study analyzed two additional independent replicas of 1 million unique cDNA reads from the same blood draw. The donors were divided into four age groups: young (average around 17 years), middle-aged (about 39), aged (under 70) and long-lived (about 90). The study measured age-related changes in TCR beta repertoire diversity using deep sequencing normalized with unique cDNA molecular identifiers. To avoid experimental bias, donors of different ages were distributed randomly across sequencing lanes. What the authors observed across the whole study: Since profiling was done on bulk unsorted PBMCs, naive and antigen-experienced compartments could not be conclusively compared. Observed TCR beta diversity per million T cells fell roughly linearly with age, and a significant reduction was already apparent by age around 44. Because donor CMV infection status was unknown, age-related changes in expanded clonotypes were potentially confounded. Estimates of total diversity based on one million sequenced T cells were considered lower bounds and underestimates. The long-lived group showed more naive CD4+ T cells, fewer expanded clones and increased TCR diversity than the aged group, suggesting age selection. Observed TCR beta diversity correlated strongly with the percentage of naive T cells measured by flow cytometry.

Reading the germline V gene gives CDR1 SGDLS and CDR2 YYNGEE. V is cut by 3 bases and J by 4 bases, and the space between the germline ends is 23 bases. The CDR3 measures 18 amino acids from cysteine to phenylalanine. The kept DNA is CDR3 alone, 54 bases in frame from the first base. The donors were a few dozen Caucasian individuals from Russia, aged 6 to 90 years, who were systemically healthy. About 9.8 milliliters of peripheral blood were drawn from each donor into EDTA-treated Vacutainer tubes. Ficoll-Paque density-gradient centrifugation was used to isolate PBMCs, with at least 6.5 million per sample. Trizol reagent was used to extract total RNA from PBMCs, with at least 5.5 micrograms per sample. The percentages of naive CD45RAhigh/CD27high T cells were determined by flow cytometry on a PBMC aliquot from every donor. Library preparation used 5' RACE. Sequenced on an Illumina HiSeq 2500. A second PCR of roughly 6 to 11 cycles was run with a J-beta primer mix and a sample-barcoded 5' primer. Each TCR beta cDNA molecule received a unique molecular identifier from a template-switch 5' adaptor carrying 12 random nucleotides. Each sample yielded at least 3 million CDR3-containing paired-end reads. First-strand cDNA synthesis was performed from all RNA using the Mint cDNA synthesis kit, with priming by a TRBC-specific oligonucleotide. After uracil-DNA glycosylase treatment, a first 18-cycle PCR used universal primers M1SS and BC2_uni_R on all cDNA. The source study handled its data this way. Each sample was normalized by randomly selecting 1 million high-quality reads, each carrying a distinct molecular identifier. Instead of being binned into consensus sequences, reads with shared molecular identifiers were discarded. MiTCR, set to a Q25 quality threshold and the strictest error-elimination algorithm, was used for CDR3 identification, clonotype clustering and error correction. A nonparametric unseen species model with Euler transformation was used to estimate a lower bound on total TCR beta diversity. TCRdb trimmed public reads at Q25 via fastp, called clones via MiXCR and kept in-frame beta chains. Rows with a matching CDR3 protein are joined into one entry that keeps the most common DNA and genes. The authors' filters were not applied to this entry. The sample table contains under 1 million distinct CDR3 sequences; only one count was recorded for 44% of them. Around 18% of the sample goes to the ten largest clones.

Material: blood. The TCR originated in a man in his 60s in good health. The chain couples TRBV9 to TRBJ2-1; tentative D gene TRBD2, with 7 bases matching. CDR3 sequence: CASSARDRTAGVYNEQFF. In nucleotides, the sequence is TGTGCCAGCAGCGCCCGCGACAGGACGGCGGGGGTTTACAATGAGCAGTTCTTC.